Following are 10 T cell receptor beta chains from one sample sequenced in a study of control samples from healthy donors and cancer patients. The protocol was immunoSEQ multiplex PCR, while the TCRdb copy is restricted to in-frame clones and leaves out a portion. Here the sample spans around 90,000 clones, around four fifths being singletons. The sequenced sample was blood. These receptors all stem from a man aged 25 to 40 in good health.

The chain uses TRBV10-1 and TRBJ1-4; TRBD1 is a possible D gene (5 bases). CDR1 is WNHNN, CDR2 SYGVQD, per germline (reference sequence). The V end lost 5 bases, the J end lost 8 bases, and 12 bases lay between the germline ends. The CDR3 length is 13 residues. This CDR3 is CASSPGLREKLFF. The CDR3, as DNA: TGCGCCAGCAGTCCGGGACTCAGGGAAAAACTGTTTTTT.

V usage is TRBV10-3 and J usage is TRBJ1-1; perhaps TRBD1 as D (6 bases). The CDR3 has 13 amino acids. The germline V gene has CDR1 ENHRY and CDR2 SYGVKD. Trimming took off 7 bases at V and 3 bases at J, with 12 bases between the two ends. The CDR3: CAITTNRDTEAFF. The CDR3 nucleotides are TGTGCCATCACCACTAACAGGGACACTGAAGCTTTCTTT.

The gene calls are TRBV28 and TRBJ2-2; D might be TRBD1 or TRBD2, each matching 5 bases. The ends were cut back, 2 bases at V and 5 bases at J, with 18 bases in the middle. The germline V gene encodes CDR1 MDHEN and CDR2 SYDVKM. This CDR3 spans 17 amino acids. This CDR3 is CASSLGWDPEATGELFF. CDR3 nucleotides: TGTGCCAGCAGTTTAGGATGGGACCCTGAGGCAACCGGGGAGCTGTTTTTT. Supplemented by reference TRBV28 and TRBJ2-2, the full variable domain reads DVKVTQSSRYLVKRTGEKVFLECVQDMDHENMFWYRQDPGLGLRLIYFSYDVKMKEKGDIPEGYSVSREKKERFSLILESASTNQTSMYLCASSLGWDPEATGELFFGEGSRLTVL.

This chain connects TRBV27 to TRBJ2-3; the match to TRBD1 covers 12 bases. With V trimmed by 3 bases and J by 5 bases, 6 bases remained unmatched. Germline V gene data show CDR1 as MNHEY and CDR2 as SMNVEV (reference sequence). The CDR3 runs to 16 residues. The CDR3: CASSFRDRGQGDTQYF. The CDR3 DNA reads TGTGCCAGCAGTTTCCGGGACAGGGGGCAGGGAGATACGCAGTATTTT.

J is TRBJ2-1 and V is TRBV2; 9 bases are a match to TRBD1. The CDR3 contains 14 residues. Germline values: CDR1 SNHLY, CDR2 FYNNEI. V lost 6 bases to trimming and J lost 9 bases; unmatched junction nucleotides: 9. In nucleotides, the CDR3 is TGTGCCAGCAGGGGACAGGGACTGCGCGGTGAGCAGTTCTTC. It specifies CASRGQGLRGEQFF.

The chain joins TRBV11-3 to TRBJ2-3; TRBD2 matches 12 bases. The trim removed 2 bases at V and 5 bases at J, leaving 5 bases unmatched. The germline V gene has CDR1 SGHNT and CDR2 YENEEA. The CDR3 runs to 16 residues. CDR3 in amino acids: CASSLRASGGGDTQYF. The CDR3 DNA is TGTGCCAGCAGCTTACGGGCTAGCGGGGGGGGAGATACGCAGTATTTT.

The chain uses TRBV19 and TRBJ1-6; TRBD1 matches 7 bases. The CDR3 sequence is 15 residues long. Trimming took 5 bases from V and 3 from J; bases not matched to a gene: 4. Germline CDR1 reads LNHDA; CDR2 reads SQIVND (reference sequence). The CDR3 DNA follows: TGTGCCAGTAGTTCGACAGGGAACTATAATTCACCCCTCCACTTT. Translation: CASSSTGNYNSPLHF.

The J gene is TRBJ1-5, the V gene TRBV5-1, with 7 bases matching TRBD1. V dropped 0 bases and J dropped 4; count of bases not matched to a gene: 4. The CDR3 consists of 15 residues. Germline CDR1 is SGHRS and CDR2 is YFSETQ. In nucleotides, the CDR3 is TGCGCCAGCAGCTTGGTTACAGGGGCAAATCAGCCCCAGCATTTT. Amino acid sequence: CASSLVTGANQPQHF.

The genes are TRBV29-1 and TRBJ2-3; tentative D call: TRBD1 (5 bases). The CDR3 runs to 14 residues. CDR1 SQVTM and CDR2 ANQGSEA come from the germline V gene. V dropped 0 bases and J dropped 4 bases, with 11 bases sitting between them. This CDR3 reads CSVEDQGQSDTQYF. CDR3 DNA: TGCAGCGTTGAAGATCAAGGACAATCAGATACGCAGTATTTT.

The chain uses TRBV7-2 and TRBJ2-2; possibly TRBD1 for D (5 bases). Germline loops: CDR1 SGHTA, CDR2 FQGNSA. V gave up 2 bases and J gave up 5 bases, with 12 bases separating them. This CDR3 is 15 amino acids long. The CDR3: CASSLLGAQTGELFF. Written as DNA, the CDR3 is TGTGCCAGCAGCTTATTAGGGGCGCAGACCGGGGAGCTGTTTTTT.